These T cell receptor beta chains were read from a single sample in a study of shared clonotypes between healthy human individuals. Libraries were prepared by immunoSEQ multiplex PCR; TCRdb keeps only in-frame clonotypes and omits some of them. Of about 2,500,000 clones in the sample, 90% to 95% were seen once. The sequenced sample was naive CD4+ T cells sorted from blood. The receptors originated from a man aged 18 to 35 in good health. Each CDR3 is given with its conserved first and last residue. D genes are given only for firm matches. Size is stated for part of the rows, as once, few or many counts, or as a class when the clone is expanded.

DNA: TGTGCCAGCAGTTCACTTCGGACAGGGGGCGTAAGGAACACCGGGGAGCTGTTTTTT; CDR3: CASSSLRTGGVRNTGELFF; V: TRBV27; size: -; J: TRBJ2-2; D: TRBD1
DNA: TGTGCCAGCAGCTTTTCGGGGGACGAGCAGTACTTC; CDR3: CASSFSGDEQYF; V: TRBV11-2; size: -; J: TRBJ2-7; D: -
DNA: TGTGCCAGCAGCCGGAACACCGGGGAGCTGTTTTTT; CDR3: CASSRNTGELFF; V: TRBV5-4; size: -; J: TRBJ2-2; D: -
DNA: TGTGCCAGCAGTTACAGGGTATCTCCAGATACGCAGTATTTT; CDR3: CASSYRVSPDTQYF; V: TRBV28; size: -; J: TRBJ2-3; D: -
DNA: TGTGCCAGCAGGCTCACCGGGGAGCTGTTTTTT; CDR3: CASRLTGELFF; V: TRBV6-5; size: -; J: TRBJ2-2; D: -
DNA: TGTGCCAGCAGCGTACTGAACTCGAACACCGGGGAGCTGTTTTTT; CDR3: CASSVLNSNTGELFF; V: TRBV5-4; size: -; J: TRBJ2-2; D: -
DNA: TGTGCCAGCAGTGGTGGACTTAGGAACACTGAAGCTTTCTTT; CDR3: CASSGGLRNTEAFF; V: TRBV25-1; size: -; J: TRBJ1-1; D: -
DNA: TGCGCCAGCAGCCCTACAGGGTTCAATCAGCCCCAGCATTTT; CDR3: CASSPTGFNQPQHF; V: TRBV5-1; size: -; J: TRBJ1-5; D: -
DNA: TGTGCTAGTGGAGGAGATACCGGGACGCCGAGTCATACGCAGTATTTT; CDR3: CASGGDTGTPSHTQYF; V: TRBV12-5; size: -; J: TRBJ2-3; D: -
DNA: TGCGCCAGCAGCTCCTGGGGGGGAGGTGAGCAGTTCTTC; CDR3: CASSSWGGGEQFF; V: TRBV10-1; size: -; J: TRBJ2-1; D: TRBD2
DNA: TGTGCCAGTAGTCTGGGGGACGGCACAGATACGCAGTATTTT; CDR3: CASSLGDGTDTQYF; V: TRBV19; size: -; J: TRBJ2-3; D: -
DNA: TGTGCCTGGAGGATCGTAAACTATGGCTACACCTTC; CDR3: CAWRIVNYGYTF; V: TRBV30; size: few; J: TRBJ1-2; D: -
DNA: TGTGCCAGCAGCTTAGAGGGGACAGCACCCTACGAGCAGTACTTC; CDR3: CASSLEGTAPYEQYF; V: TRBV7-2; size: -; J: TRBJ2-7; D: TRBD1
DNA: TGCGCCAGCAGCTTGGTAGTTAGTAGCGGGATCTACAATGAGCAGTTCTTC; CDR3: CASSLVVSSGIYNEQFF; V: TRBV5-1; size: -; J: TRBJ2-1; D: TRBD2
DNA: TGCGCCAGCAGCCCTATGACGCGGAGCTCCTACAATGAGCAGTTCTTC; CDR3: CASSPMTRSSYNEQFF; V: TRBV5-1; size: once; J: TRBJ2-1; D: -
DNA: TGTGCCAGCAGCTTAGATCCCCAGGCCTACGGGGAGCTGTTTTTT; CDR3: CASSLDPQAYGELFF; V: TRBV11-2; size: -; J: TRBJ2-2; D: -
DNA: TGCGCCAGCAGTGATCGGGGGGATAGCACAGATACGCAGTATTTT; CDR3: CASSDRGDSTDTQYF; V: TRBV5-1; size: -; J: TRBJ2-3; D: TRBD2
DNA: TGTGCCAGCAGTGTCGAATCAGCTAGGGGGGGGTACCAAGAGACCCAGTACTTC; CDR3: CASSVESARGGYQETQYF; V: TRBV6-1; size: once; J: TRBJ2-5; D: -
DNA: TGTGCCAGCAGTATGGGTAAGGGAAAAACTGAAGCTTTCTTT; CDR3: CASSMGKGKTEAFF; V: TRBV6-5; size: -; J: TRBJ1-1; D: -
DNA: TGTGCCTGGAGCGATGGACATCCCAATCAGCCCCAGCATTTT; CDR3: CAWSDGHPNQPQHF; V: TRBV30; size: -; J: TRBJ1-5; D: -
DNA: TGTGCCAGCAGCTTGAGGTTCGGCTACGAGCAGTACTTC; CDR3: CASSLRFGYEQYF; V: TRBV7-3; size: -; J: TRBJ2-7; D: -
DNA: TGTGCCAGCTCACCCAGGGGAGGAAACTATGGCTACACCTTC; CDR3: CASSPRGGNYGYTF; V: TRBV18; size: -; J: TRBJ1-2; D: -
DNA: TGTGCCAGCAGTATGCAAGTAGCTCAGAACACCGGGGAGCTGTTTTTT; CDR3: CASSMQVAQNTGELFF; V: TRBV6-6; size: -; J: TRBJ2-2; D: -
DNA: TGTGCCTCCTCCTCGGGATTTGGCAATCAGCCCCAGCATTTT; CDR3: CASSSGFGNQPQHF; V: TRBV19; size: -; J: TRBJ1-5; D: -
DNA: TGTGCCAGCAGTGACACCCACCCCAAGAACACTGAAGCTTTCTTT; CDR3: CASSDTHPKNTEAFF; V: TRBV25-1; size: -; J: TRBJ1-1; D: -
DNA: TGTGCCAGCAGCTCGGACAGAGACACTGAAGCTTTCTTT; CDR3: CASSSDRDTEAFF; V: TRBV7-3; size: few; J: TRBJ1-1; D: -
DNA: TGTGCCAGCAGTCGCCAAGGGCTTCCTGGAAACACCATATATTTT; CDR3: CASSRQGLPGNTIYF; V: TRBV6-6; size: -; J: TRBJ1-3; D: -
DNA: TGTGCCAGCAGCAACGCTAGCGGGAGGTACGAGCAGTACTTC; CDR3: CASSNASGRYEQYF; V: TRBV21-1; size: -; J: TRBJ2-7; D: -
DNA: TGTGCCAGCAGTTACTCGGGGTTTAATGGCTACACCTTC; CDR3: CASSYSGFNGYTF; V: TRBV6-6; size: -; J: TRBJ1-2; D: -
DNA: TGTGCCAGCAGCAATACTGAACAGGGGCGCGCTTTCTTT; CDR3: CASSNTEQGRAFF; V: TRBV7-9; size: -; J: TRBJ1-1; D: TRBD1
DNA: TGTGCCAGCAGTCCTACTAGCGGCTATACCGGGGAGCTGTTTTTT; CDR3: CASSPTSGYTGELFF; V: TRBV6-4; size: -; J: TRBJ2-2; D: TRBD2
DNA: TGTGCCAGCAGTGCGCCGCAGGGGCCTAATGAAAAACTGTTTTTT; CDR3: CASSAPQGPNEKLFF; V: TRBV6-4; size: -; J: TRBJ1-4; D: -
DNA: TGTGCCAGCAGTTCGACCCAGCAGTACTTC; CDR3: CASSSTQQYF; V: TRBV28; size: -; J: TRBJ2-7; D: -
DNA: TGTGCCATCAGTGGGAGACTAGCGGGAGTAGGCGGGGAGCTGTTTTTT; CDR3: CAISGRLAGVGGELFF; V: TRBV10-3; size: -; J: TRBJ2-2; D: TRBD2
DNA: TGCAGCGTTCGGGTTCCACCAAGCACTGAAGCTTTCTTT; CDR3: CSVRVPPSTEAFF; V: TRBV29-1; size: -; J: TRBJ1-1; D: -
DNA: TGTGCCAGCACCCTCAGGGGGGTGGGGGACACTGAAGCTTTCTTT; CDR3: CASTLRGVGDTEAFF; V: TRBV27; size: once; J: TRBJ1-1; D: TRBD1
DNA: TGTGCCAGCAGCGTAGCGGCCCGGCACCCCCTCCACTTT; CDR3: CASSVAARHPLHF; V: TRBV9; size: -; J: TRBJ1-6; D: -
DNA: TGTGCCAGCAGTGAATTCGGCAGTATGAACACTGAAGCTTTCTTT; CDR3: CASSEFGSMNTEAFF; V: TRBV2; size: once; J: TRBJ1-1; D: -
DNA: TGTGCCAGCAGTTACCCAGGGGGACGGGAGACCCAGTACTTC; CDR3: CASSYPGGRETQYF; V: TRBV6-6; size: -; J: TRBJ2-5; D: TRBD1
DNA: TGTGCCATCAGTGAGCGGGGGACTATCCCAGATACGCAGTATTTT; CDR3: CAISERGTIPDTQYF; V: TRBV10-3; size: -; J: TRBJ2-3; D: TRBD2
DNA: TGTGCCAGCAGTGAGATGTTCCTTCCCGTTTACGAGCAGTACTTC; CDR3: CASSEMFLPVYEQYF; V: TRBV6-1; size: -; J: TRBJ2-7; D: -
DNA: TGTGCCACCTCACTAGCGGGGGGGTACAATGAGCAGTTCTTC; CDR3: CATSLAGGYNEQFF; V: TRBV19; size: -; J: TRBJ2-1; D: TRBD2
DNA: TGTGCCAGCAGCTTAAAAGGGGGGGCGGAGACCCAGTACTTC; CDR3: CASSLKGGAETQYF; V: TRBV11-2; size: -; J: TRBJ2-5; D: -
DNA: TGCGCCAGCAGCCAACCAGGGTCGGCTCAGCCCCAGCATTTT; CDR3: CASSQPGSAQPQHF; V: TRBV4-1; size: -; J: TRBJ1-5; D: -
DNA: TGTGCCAGTACCCTGCACTCCGGGGAGCTGTTTTTT; CDR3: CASTLHSGELFF; V: TRBV19; size: -; J: TRBJ2-2; D: -
DNA: TGTGCCAGCAGTGTAGCAGGGGACCCCTACGAGCAGTACTTC; CDR3: CASSVAGDPYEQYF; V: TRBV6-1; size: -; J: TRBJ2-7; D: -
DNA: TGTGCCAGTAGTATCGGGCAGCCAACTAATGAAAAACTGTTTTTT; CDR3: CASSIGQPTNEKLFF; V: TRBV19; size: -; J: TRBJ1-4; D: -
DNA: TGTGCCAGTACCAGGGCGAATAGCAATCAGCCCCAGCATTTT; CDR3: CASTRANSNQPQHF; V: TRBV19; size: few; J: TRBJ1-5; D: -
DNA: TGTGCTAGTGGAATTGGGGGGATCGGGGAGCTGTTTTTT; CDR3: CASGIGGIGELFF; V: TRBV12-5; size: -; J: TRBJ2-2; D: -